Shown below are 3 T cell receptor beta chains from a single sample sequenced in a study of T cell changes during pregnancy in multiple sclerosis. The protocol was immunoSEQ multiplex PCR, while the TCRdb copy is restricted to in-frame clones and leaves out a portion. The data hold approximately 83,000 clones, with 90% to 95% observed a single time. Specimen: peripheral blood, collected in the first trimester of pregnancy. All receptors derive from a female donor with multiple sclerosis, enrolled in a pregnancy study.

This clone showed up just once. The chain carries TRBV5-1 and TRBJ1-1, with 7 bases identical to TRBD1. The germline gives CDR1 SGHRS, CDR2 YFSETQ. With V trimmed by 2 bases and J by 4 bases, 2 bases remained unmatched. The CDR3 spans 13 residues. CDR3 region: CASSFRGSTEAFF. The DNA for the CDR3 is TGCGCCAGCAGCTTCAGGGGGAGCACTGAAGCTTTCTTT. Full variable domain (missing parts from reference TRBV5-1 and TRBJ1-1): KAGVTQTPRYLIKTRGQQVTLSCSPISGHRSVSWYQQTPGQGLQFLFEYFSETQRNKGNFPGRFSGRQFSNSRSEMNVSTLELGDSALYLCASSFRGSTEAFFGQGTRLTVV.

The table lists this clone with a count of one. V usage is TRBV27 and J usage is TRBJ1-5; a possible D gene is TRBD1 (6 bases). The CDR3 extends over 14 amino acids. Between the trimmed V and J ends, which lost 5 bases and 4 bases, there was a span of 12 bases. Germline V gene sequence: CDR1 MNHEY, CDR2 SMNVEV (reference sequence). In nucleotides, the CDR3 is TGTGCCAGCAGTCCCCCACAGGGAAATCAGCCCCAGCATTTT. As protein: CASSPPQGNQPQHF.

V is TRBV19 and J is TRBJ2-7, with D possibly matching TRBD2 (5 bases). The CDR3 runs 15 residues. V was cut by 2 bases and J by 3 bases, with 14 bases left in between. Germline loops: CDR1 LNHDA, CDR2 SQIVND (reference sequence). The CDR3 is CASSISGGNRYEQYF. The DNA of the CDR3 is TGTGCCAGTAGTATATCAGGAGGAAACCGCTACGAGCAGTACTTC.